The T cell receptor (beta chain) described here comes from a study of glioma-infiltrating T cells after dendritic cell vaccination (dated by TCRdb to the mid-2010s). In the study overall: The cohort comprised around 15 glioblastoma patients from Phase I and II dendritic cell vaccination trials, 9 newly diagnosed and 6 with recurrent disease. Between the early 2000s and the early 2010s, patients were given autologous tumor lysate-pulsed dendritic cell vaccination. The vaccine consisted of monocyte-derived dendritic cells cultured less than eight days with IL-4 and GM-CSF, then pulsed overnight with autologous tumor lysate. Each patient was given three intradermal dendritic cell vaccine injections, spaced two weeks apart, in the arm below the axilla. Tumor-infiltrating lymphocyte content was quantified and tumor and blood repertoires were compared in dendritic cell-vaccinated glioblastoma patients by deep sequencing of TCR beta CDR3 regions. TCR sequencing metrics, including TIL content and tumor-blood repertoire overlap, were correlated with survival after dendritic cell vaccination. Results the study describes overall, beyond this receptor: The cohort was small and heterogeneous, only a few patients had full blood and tumor sets, and even fewer had initial-recurrent tumor pairs. Longer time to progression and overall survival after dendritic cell vaccination were predicted by higher estimated pretreatment TIL content. The response model built on TCR overlap across three groups was characterized as speculative, with prospective validation still needed. TCR clonality showed no direct relationship with survival, which suggests that a diverse polyclonal response may be important.

The immunoSEQ assay amplified TCRB CDR3 regions from roughly 2 micrograms of genomic DNA, or from all available DNA when less than that amount was available. The multiplex PCR relied on 60 forward primers for TCR V beta segments and 13 reverse primers for J beta segments. To estimate the number of reads per starting template, synthetic control templates were added to each sample at limiting dilution. The Illumina HiSeq System generated sequencing reads of 87 bp. As for the authors' bioinformatics: To remove PCR and sequencing errors, closely related sequences were merged with a nearest neighbor algorithm. TCR overlap was defined as the percentage of unique tumor TCR beta sequences that were also present in the same patient's peripheral blood. TCRdb mirrors the immuneACCESS table, restricted to in-frame sequences. Some clones are absent from its copies; in checked studies, under half trace to an unresolved V gene, and the reason for the others is unknown. V, J and clone size are those of that table, while D and trimming were read from the DNA. Recorded for this sample are 50,000 to 75,000 clones; approximately 81% of them occurred a single time. The ten largest clonotypes hold roughly 8.8% of the sample.

CDR3 length: 17 amino acids, cysteine to phenylalanine. Of the read, only the CDR3 DNA is kept; its 51 bases are in frame from base 1. For CDR1 and CDR2, the germline V gene lists SGHTA and FQGNSA. V is shortened by 1 base, J by 6 bases, and the region joining them spans 20 bases. A note on this clone: Its binding antigen is unknown. No base-level quality is on record; no much larger clone is a single base apart.

The sample's time point, from its label and the paper: after dendritic cell vaccination, including at tumor progression/relapse. Selection of patients required sufficient residual fresh-frozen tumor tissue and over two years of available survival data. None of the glioblastoma patients carried an isocitrate dehydrogenase mutation, although molecular status otherwise varied. PBMC were collected before vaccination, two weeks after the third vaccination, and at tumor progression if tumor progression occurred. The Qiagen DNeasy Blood extraction Kit was used to extract genomic DNA. The source of this sequence is a human donor with glioblastoma. Sequenced here: blood, sampled after dendritic cell vaccination. Recombination linked TRBV7-2 to TRBJ2-3; TRBD2 might be the D gene, on 6 matching bases. In nucleotide form, the sequence is TGTGCCAGCAGCTTAGGTACTAGCTTCCGTGCGAGGGATACGCAGTATTTT. Its protein reads: CASSLGTSFRARDTQYF.